This TCR beta chain derives from a study of T-cell reconstitution after alpha-beta-depleted transplantation in children. Regarding the study as a whole: After one year, T-cell counts and TCRbeta diversity mostly came from new T cells.

The length of the CDR3 is 15 residues. V lost 0 bases to trimming and J lost 6 bases, with 13 bases between them. From germline, CDR1 is SGHRS and CDR2 YFSETQ. The TCRbeta library was prepared with unique molecular identifiers. MiXCR, run by TCRdb on the PCR reads, gives a single entry per CDR3 protein. Found here are hundreds of thousands of distinct CDR3 sequences, roughly 13% of them singletons; the top ten hold 2.2%. Many counts were recorded for this clonotype. Antigen specificity is unknown. The chain has TRBV5-1 and TRBJ2-1; tentatively, D is TRBD1 (5 bases). The sample in question was PBMCs, mostly from graft donor cells, obtained 360 days after TCRalphabeta/CD19-depleted stem cell transplant. The clonotype was recovered from a male patient younger than 18 who had a stem cell transplant for acute myeloid leukemia, so the T cells may come from the graft donor. The CDR3 sequence: CASSLVAGLSNEQFF. Here the CDR3 DNA reads TGCGCCAGCAGCTTGGTAGCAGGGTTGAGCAATGAGCAGTTCTTC.